This T cell receptor beta chain was documented in a study of low-dose radiotherapy and immunotherapy resistance in tumors. Study-wide background: Radiation delivery to Cohort 1 consisted of 0.5 Gy per fraction every 2 weeks, summing to 6.5 Gy. Dosing for Cohort 2 consisted of 1 Gy per fraction every two weeks, reaching a total of 13 Gy over 26 weeks. The authors gave intravenous cyclophosphamide 200 mg/m2 every two weeks, one day before radiation and immunotherapy.

TRAV and TRBV primers primed cDNA for both TCRalpha and TCRbeta. Using a constant-region primer together with a V-primer adapter, TCRs were subjected to around 22 PCR cycles of amplification. Amplification (by in vitro transcription) was performed on isolated mRNA. TCRdb re-called the reads with MiXCR, one entry per CDR3 protein. The table includes more than 12,000 distinct CDR3 sequences, roughly 52% detected once. This clonotype appeared a few times. Germline loops: CDR1 SQVTM, CDR2 ANQGSEA. Trimming stripped 7 bases from V and 4 bases from J, with 13 bases between. The CDR3 sequence is 12 residues long.

V usage is TRBV29-1 and J usage is TRBJ2-5; possibly TRBD1 for D (6 bases). This sequence was found in a human donor with advanced metastatic prostate, ovarian, gallbladder or colorectal cancer (not recorded which). This table probably holds off-target reads from a library built for another chain. The CDR3 reads CSGGRGLETQYF. DNA of the CDR3: TGCAGCGGGGGCAGGGGTTTAGAGACCCAGTACTTC.